The present entry profiles one T cell receptor beta chain with its context. This CDR3 comprises 15 residues. V lost 3 bases and J 6 bases, leaving 15 bases between the germline ends. Germline values: CDR1 MDHEN, CDR2 SYDVKM. The sample originates from a study of CD8+ T cells in alopecia areata. Reverse transcribed after extraction, RNA yielded cDNA as the sequencing template. Here immunoSEQ multiplex PCR was the method, and the copy in TCRdb shows in-frame clones only, minus some. The data contain about 150,000 clones, 45% to 60% of them singletons. Sequenced sample: CD4+ T cells sorted from blood. The rearrangement links TRBV28 to TRBJ2-1, with TRBD2 as a possible D gene (5 bases). This clonotype originated in a human donor in good health. This CDR3 is CASSFAGVESNEQFF. CDR3 DNA sequence: TGTGCCAGCAGTTTTGCCGGGGTTGAGAGCAATGAGCAGTTCTTC. Complete variable domain (other parts from reference TRBV28 and TRBJ2-1): DVKVTQSSRYLVKRTGEKVFLECVQDMDHENMFWYRQDPGLGLRLIYFSYDVKMKEKGDIPEGYSVSREKKERFSLILESASTNQTSMYLCASSFAGVESNEQFFGPGTRLTVL.